This T cell receptor (beta chain) came from a study of blood T cell repertoires in COVID-19. Across the whole study: Sources were T cells, B-cell-depleted T cells, or PBMCs; the material itself was cDNA or gDNA.

As handled by the study authors: Counts of nucleated cells, estimated from reference gene primer amplification, were obtained. Sequenced by immunoSEQ multiplex PCR; TCRdb stores in-frame clones only, minus some. The DNA gave D and trimming, while V, J and clone size come from that table. The sample holds a few hundred thousand clones, approximately 81% seen once. The CDR3 is 16 amino acids. J gave up 2 bases and V 4 bases, and 7 bases lay outside the gene matches. Germline V gene sequence: CDR1 SGHRS, CDR2 YFSETQ. The sequenced sample consisted of PBMCs or T cells enriched from blood (not recorded which). The sequence derives from a man aged 40-50 years who had recovered from COVID-19. The chain has TRBV5-1 and TRBJ2-3; the match to TRBD2 covers 10 bases. CDR3 nucleotides: TGCGCCAGCAGCCCGGGAGGGACTAGCGACACAGATACGCAGTATTTT. Protein product: CASSPGGTSDTDTQYF.